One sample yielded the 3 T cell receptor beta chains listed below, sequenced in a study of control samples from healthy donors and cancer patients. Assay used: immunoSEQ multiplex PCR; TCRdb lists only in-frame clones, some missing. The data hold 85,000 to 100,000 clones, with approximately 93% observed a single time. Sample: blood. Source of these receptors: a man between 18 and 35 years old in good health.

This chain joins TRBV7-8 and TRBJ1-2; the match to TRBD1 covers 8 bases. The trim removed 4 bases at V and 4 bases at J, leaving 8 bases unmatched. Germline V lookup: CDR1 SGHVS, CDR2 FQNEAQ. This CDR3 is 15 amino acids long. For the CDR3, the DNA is TGTGCCAGCAGCTCTGGACAGGGAGGCAGCTATGGCTACACCTTC. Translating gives CASSSGQGGSYGYTF. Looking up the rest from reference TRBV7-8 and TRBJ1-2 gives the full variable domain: GAGVSQSPRYKVAKRGQDVALRCDPISGHVSLFWYQQALGQGPEFLTYFQNEAQLDKSGLPSDRFFAERPEGSVSTLKIQRTQQEDSAVYLCASSSGQGGSYGYTFGSGTRLTVV.

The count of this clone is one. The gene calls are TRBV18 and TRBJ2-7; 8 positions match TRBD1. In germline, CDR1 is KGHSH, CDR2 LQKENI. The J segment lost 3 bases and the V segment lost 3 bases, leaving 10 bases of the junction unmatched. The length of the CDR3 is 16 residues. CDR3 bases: TGTGCCAGCTCACCGGGGGACAGGCCCCTCGGCTACGAGCAGTACTTC. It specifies CASSPGDRPLGYEQYF. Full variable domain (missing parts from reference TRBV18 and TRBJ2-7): NAGVMQNPRHLVRRRGQEARLRCSPMKGHSHVYWYRQLPEEGLKFMVYLQKENIIDESGMPKERFSAEFPKEGPSILRIQQVVRGDSAAYFCASSPGDRPLGYEQYFGPGTRLTVT.

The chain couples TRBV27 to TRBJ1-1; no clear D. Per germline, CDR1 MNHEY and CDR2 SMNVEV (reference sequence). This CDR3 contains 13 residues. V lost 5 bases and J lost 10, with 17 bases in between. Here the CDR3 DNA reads TGTGCCAGCAGTCCCTCCCCACCCTCTGGAGCTTTCTTT. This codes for CASSPSPPSGAFF.